This T cell receptor beta chain was observed in a study of cytomegalovirus exposure and HLA in healthy donors. This CDR3 has 18 amino acids. CDR1 and CDR2 (germline): MNHEY, SMNVEV (reference sequence). Trimming took off 3 bases at V and 2 bases at J, with 23 bases between the two ends. The data were produced by immunoSEQ multiplex PCR, yet TCRdb's version contains in-frame clones alone and is incomplete. The sample lists 150,000 to 200,000 clones; about 82% were seen once. The sequence was obtained from a woman aged 18-29 years in good health and CMV-seronegative. The chain couples TRBV27 to TRBJ2-7, with TRBD1 as a possible D gene (5 bases). The material sequenced was PBMCs. In DNA form, the CDR3 reads TGTGCCAGCAGTTTCCGACAACCACTGACAGAACCTACCTACGAGCAGTACTTC. Its protein is CASSFRQPLTEPTYEQYF.